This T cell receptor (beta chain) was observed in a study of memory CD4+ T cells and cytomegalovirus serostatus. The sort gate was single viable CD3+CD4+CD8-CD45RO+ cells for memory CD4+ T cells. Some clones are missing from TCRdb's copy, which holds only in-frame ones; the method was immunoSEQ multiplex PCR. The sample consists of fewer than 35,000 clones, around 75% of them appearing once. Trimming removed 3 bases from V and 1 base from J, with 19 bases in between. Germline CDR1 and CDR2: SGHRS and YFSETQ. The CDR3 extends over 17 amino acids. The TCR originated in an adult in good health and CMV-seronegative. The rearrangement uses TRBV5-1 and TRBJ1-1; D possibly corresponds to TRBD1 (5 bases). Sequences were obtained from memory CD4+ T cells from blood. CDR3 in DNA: TGCGCCAGCAGCTCGCTTATGGGGGAGATGGGGAACACTGAAGCTTTCTTT. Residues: CASSSLMGEMGNTEAFF.